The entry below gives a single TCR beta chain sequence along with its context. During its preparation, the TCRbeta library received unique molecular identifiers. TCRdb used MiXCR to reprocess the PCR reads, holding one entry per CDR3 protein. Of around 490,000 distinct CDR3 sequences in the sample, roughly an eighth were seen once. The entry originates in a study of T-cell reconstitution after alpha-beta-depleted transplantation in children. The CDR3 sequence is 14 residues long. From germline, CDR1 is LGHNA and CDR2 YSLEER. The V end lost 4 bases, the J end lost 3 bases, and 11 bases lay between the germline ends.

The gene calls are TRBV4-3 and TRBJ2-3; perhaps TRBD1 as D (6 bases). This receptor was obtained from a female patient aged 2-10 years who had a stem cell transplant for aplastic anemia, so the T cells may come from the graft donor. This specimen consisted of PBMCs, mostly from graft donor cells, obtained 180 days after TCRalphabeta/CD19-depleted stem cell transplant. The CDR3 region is CASSRDISTDTQYF. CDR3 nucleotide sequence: TGCGCCAGCAGCCGGGACATAAGTACAGATACGCAGTATTTT.